This TCR beta chain was observed in a study of T cell responses to AZD1222 COVID-19 vaccine (dated by TCRdb to the early 2020s). Background for the entire study: AZD1222 recipients given second doses at about 4 weeks or at about 12 weeks were pooled, since spike-specific TCR depth and breadth were not found to differ between the two schedules. TCR sequencing was performed for about 240 trial participants, of whom about 200 were given two doses of AZD1222 and 26 were given two doses of MenACWY control vaccine. Trial participants were enrolled by age into 18-55, 56-69 and 70-plus year subgroups, with 148, 28 and 57 TCR-sequenced participants respectively. Overall results and qualifications from the work: Reportedly, almost half of the unique spike-specific TCRs recognized epitopes lying outside the regions that are mutated in the B.1.351 and B.1.1.7 variants. Because no samples from the day 14 peak response were available, repertoires could be characterized only after the peak T cell response. In the small 56-69-year group, the increase in depth fell short of significance, most likely because of low power. After two AZD1222 doses, spike-specific TCR breadth and depth were significantly higher than at day 0 and than in MenACWY recipients. Participants were mostly white British and included more females than males, and it was suggested by the authors that clonal diversity may have been underestimated. Conclusions about previously exposed vaccinees are limited because only six or seven AZD1222 recipients were SARS-CoV-2 seropositive at baseline. CD4 TCRs associated with the vaccine covered the entire spike protein, and the dominant responses were in regions 160-218 and 743-854.

The CDR3 regions of human TCRbeta chains were analyzed by immunosequencing. On the study's bioinformatics: TCRs in the repertoires were compared against a reference library of SARS-CoV-2-specific TCRs that had been generated with the MIRA antigen-specificity platform. Breadth was defined as the fraction of unique TCRs that were SARS-CoV-2-associated, and depth was defined as the fraction of total T cells that were SARS-CoV-2-associated. Each spike-specific TCR was assigned to its reactive spike region and to a CD4 or CD8 class using the MIRA data. Log10-transformed breadth and depth values were compared by one-way ANOVA with Sidak's multiple comparisons tests. In its TCRdb copy, this immuneACCESS table keeps in-frame sequences only and misses some clones. Where compared with another copy, unresolved V genes explain less than half of these, and the others have no known cause. V and J calls and clone size come straight from that table; D and trimming were deduced from the DNA. Present in this sample are 110,000 or so clones, around 90% of which were seen just once. Over 6.5% of the sample is taken by the ten largest.

The time point label, read with the paper, signifies: baseline before first vaccination. Samples from vaccinated people were obtained from the UK trials COV001 and COV002, which included a single-blind randomized controlled phase 2/3 trial of AZD1222 (ChAdOx1 nCoV-19) in healthy adults. For TCRbeta chain sequencing, PBMC samples were collected from trial participants at day 0 and at day 28 after the second dose. Deletion took 0 bases off V and 6 bases off J, with a span of 20 bases between the germline ends. From a lookup of the germline V gene, CDR1 and CDR2 are SGHAT and FQNNGV. The CDR3 runs 17 residues from the cysteine to the phenylalanine. Only the CDR3 portion is preserved as DNA: 51 bases, with reading frame beginning at the first base. A word on this clone: Its antigen is currently not known. The input lacks base qualities; no much larger clone sits a single base away.

The TCR originated in an adult in good health. The sequence links TRBV11-2 to TRBJ1-1, with the identity of the D gene unclear. Material: peripheral blood, obtained on day 0 of AZD1222 vaccination. The nucleotide sequence is TGTGCCAGCAGCTTAGATCTCTATGCCGGGGAATTCGCTGAAGCTTTCTTT. The encoded protein is CASSLDLYAGEFAEAFF.